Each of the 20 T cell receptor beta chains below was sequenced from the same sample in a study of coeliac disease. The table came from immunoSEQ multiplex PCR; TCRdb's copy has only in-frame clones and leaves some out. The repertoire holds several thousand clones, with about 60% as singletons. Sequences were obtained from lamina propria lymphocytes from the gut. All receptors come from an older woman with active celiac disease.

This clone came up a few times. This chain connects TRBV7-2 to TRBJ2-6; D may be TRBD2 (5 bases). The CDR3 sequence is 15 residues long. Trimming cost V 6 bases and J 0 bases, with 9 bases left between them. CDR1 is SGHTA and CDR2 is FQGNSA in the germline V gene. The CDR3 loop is CASRRETSGANVLTF. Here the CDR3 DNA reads TGTGCCAGCAGAAGGGAGACCTCTGGGGCCAACGTCCTGACTTTC.

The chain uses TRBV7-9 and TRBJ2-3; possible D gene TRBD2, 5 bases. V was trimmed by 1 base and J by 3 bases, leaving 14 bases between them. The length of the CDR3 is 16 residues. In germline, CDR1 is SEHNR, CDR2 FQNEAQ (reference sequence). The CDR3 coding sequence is TGTGCCAGCAGCTTAGGCGTCTCCCGAGGGACAGATACGCAGTATTTT. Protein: CASSLGVSRGTDTQYF. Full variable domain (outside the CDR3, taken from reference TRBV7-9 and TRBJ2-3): DTGVSQNPRHKITKRGQNVTFRCDPISEHNRLYWYRQTLGQGPEFLTYFQNEAQLEKSRLLSDRFSAERPKGSFSTLEIQRTEQGDSAMYLCASSLGVSRGTDTQYFGPGTRLTVL.

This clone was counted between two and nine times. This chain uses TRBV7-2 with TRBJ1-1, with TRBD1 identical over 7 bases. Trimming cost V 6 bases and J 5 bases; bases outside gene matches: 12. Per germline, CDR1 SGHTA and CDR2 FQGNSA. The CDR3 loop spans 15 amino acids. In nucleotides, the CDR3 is TGTGCCAGCAGTCGAAGACAGGGTTCGGGGACTGAAGCTTTCTTT. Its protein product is CASSRRQGSGTEAFF.

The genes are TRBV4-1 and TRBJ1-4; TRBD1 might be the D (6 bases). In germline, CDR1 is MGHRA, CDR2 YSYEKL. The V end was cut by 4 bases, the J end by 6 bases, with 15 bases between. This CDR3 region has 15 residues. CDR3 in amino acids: CASSPHRVSDEKLFF. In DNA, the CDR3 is TGCGCCAGCAGCCCGCACAGGGTATCTGATGAAAAACTGTTTTTT.

CDR3 DNA sequence: TGTGCCAGCAGCCCGAAGAGGACAGTCCCCTATGGCTACACCTTC. As protein: CASSPKRTVPYGYTF. The chain uses TRBV27 and TRBJ1-2; D possibly corresponds to TRBD1 (6 bases). CDR1 and CDR2 from the germline V gene are MNHEY and SMNVEV (reference sequence). V was shortened by 6 bases and J by 4 bases, with 18 bases between the two germline ends. This CDR3 is built from 15 residues.

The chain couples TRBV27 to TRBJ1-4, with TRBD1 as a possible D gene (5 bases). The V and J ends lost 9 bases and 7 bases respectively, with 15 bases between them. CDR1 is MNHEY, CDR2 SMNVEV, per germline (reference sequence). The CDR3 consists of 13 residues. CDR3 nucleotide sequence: TGTGCCAGTGGGACGGGGGGGAGTGAAAAACTGTTTTTT. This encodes CASGTGGSEKLFF.

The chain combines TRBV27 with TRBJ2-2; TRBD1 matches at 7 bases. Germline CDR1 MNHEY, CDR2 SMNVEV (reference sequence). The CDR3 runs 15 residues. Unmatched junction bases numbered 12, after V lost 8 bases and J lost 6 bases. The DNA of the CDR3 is TGTGCCAGCTCCGAGGGCAGGGGGATGGCCGGGGAGCTGTTTTTT. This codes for CASSEGRGMAGELFF.

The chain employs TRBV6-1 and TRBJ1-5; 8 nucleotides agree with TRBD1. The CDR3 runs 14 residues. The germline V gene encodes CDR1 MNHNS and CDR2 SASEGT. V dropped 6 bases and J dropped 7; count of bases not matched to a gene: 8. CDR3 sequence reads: CASRKTGESQPQHF. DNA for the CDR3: TGTGCCAGCAGGAAGACAGGGGAGTCCCAGCCCCAGCATTTT.

The chain's CDR3 is CASSWAGGTYEQYF. The CDR3 DNA is TGCGCCAGCAGTTGGGCGGGGGGGACCTACGAGCAGTACTTC. The gene calls are TRBV10-2 and TRBJ2-7, with TRBD2 matching 9 bases. V dropped 5 bases and J dropped 2; count of bases not matched to a gene: 4. The length of the CDR3 is 14 residues. The V gene's germline CDR1 is WSHSY and CDR2 SAAADI.

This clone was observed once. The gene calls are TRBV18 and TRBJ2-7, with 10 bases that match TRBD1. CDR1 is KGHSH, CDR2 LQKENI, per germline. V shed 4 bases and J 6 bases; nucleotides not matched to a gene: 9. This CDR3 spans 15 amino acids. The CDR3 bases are TGTGCCAGCTCACTGAAGACCGACAGGGGGCGCGAGCAGTACTTC. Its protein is CASSLKTDRGREQYF.

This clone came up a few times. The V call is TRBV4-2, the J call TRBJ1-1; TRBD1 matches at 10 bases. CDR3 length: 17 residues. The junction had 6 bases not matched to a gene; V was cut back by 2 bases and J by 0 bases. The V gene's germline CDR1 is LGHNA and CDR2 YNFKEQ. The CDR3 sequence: CASSQWDRGVMNTEAFF. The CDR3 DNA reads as TGTGCCAGCAGCCAATGGGACAGGGGAGTTATGAACACTGAAGCTTTCTTT.

CDR3 in amino acids: CASSSQQGSTGELFF. In DNA, the CDR3 is TGTGCCAGCAGCTCGCAACAGGGCTCCACCGGGGAGCTGTTTTTT. The rearrangement joins TRBV5-4 to TRBJ2-2; TRBD1 might be the D (6 bases). With 3 bases removed from V and 4 bases from J, the gap between germline ends came to 13 bases. The CDR3 totals 15 residues. Germline V gene data show CDR1 as SGHNT and CDR2 as YYREEE (reference sequence).

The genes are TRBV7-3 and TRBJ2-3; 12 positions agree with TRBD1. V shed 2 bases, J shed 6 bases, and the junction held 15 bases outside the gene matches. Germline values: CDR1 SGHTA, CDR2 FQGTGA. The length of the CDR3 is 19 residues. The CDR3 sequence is CASSLYVRKGQGAWDTQYF. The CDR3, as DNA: TGTGCCAGCAGCTTATATGTACGAAAGGGACAGGGGGCATGGGATACGCAGTATTTT.

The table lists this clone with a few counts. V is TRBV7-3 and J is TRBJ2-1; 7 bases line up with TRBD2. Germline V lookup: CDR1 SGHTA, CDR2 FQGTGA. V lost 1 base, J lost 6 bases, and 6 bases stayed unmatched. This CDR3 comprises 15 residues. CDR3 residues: CASSLMGTNFNEQFF. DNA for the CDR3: TGTGCCAGCAGCTTAATGGGGACTAACTTCAATGAGCAGTTCTTC. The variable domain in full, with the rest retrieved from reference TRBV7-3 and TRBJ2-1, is GAGVSQTPSNKVTEKGKYVELRCDPISGHTALYWYRQSLGQGPEFLIYFQGTGAADDSGLPNDRFFAVRPEGSVSTLKIQRTERGDSAVYLCASSLMGTNFNEQFFGPGTRLTVL.

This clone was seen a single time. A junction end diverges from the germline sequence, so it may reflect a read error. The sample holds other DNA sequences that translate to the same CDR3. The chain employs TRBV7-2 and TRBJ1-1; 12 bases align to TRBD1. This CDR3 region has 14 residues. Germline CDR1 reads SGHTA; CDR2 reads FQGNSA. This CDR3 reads CASNTGTGGGQAFF. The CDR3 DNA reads TGTGCCAGCAACACCGGGACAGGGGGCGGACAAGCCTTCTTT. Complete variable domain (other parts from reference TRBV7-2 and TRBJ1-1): GAGVSQSPSNKVTEKGKDVELRCDPISGHTALYWYRQSLGQGLEFLIYFQGNSAPDKSGLPSDRFSAERTGGSVSTLTIQRTQQEDSAVYLCASNTGTGGGQAFFGQGTRLTVV.

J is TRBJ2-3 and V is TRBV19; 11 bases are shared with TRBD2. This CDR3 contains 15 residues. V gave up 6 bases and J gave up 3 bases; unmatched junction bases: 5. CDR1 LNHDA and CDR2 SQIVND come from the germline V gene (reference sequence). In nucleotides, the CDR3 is TGTGCCAGTAGCAAGGGACTAGCGGCTACAGATACGCAGTATTTT. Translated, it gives CASSKGLAATDTQYF.

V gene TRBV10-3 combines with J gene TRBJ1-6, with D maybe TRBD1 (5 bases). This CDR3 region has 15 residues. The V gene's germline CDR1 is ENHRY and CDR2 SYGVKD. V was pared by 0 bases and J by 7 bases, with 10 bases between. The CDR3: CAISESTVTNSPLHF. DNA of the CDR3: TGTGCCATCAGTGAGTCGACAGTGACGAATTCACCCCTCCACTTT.

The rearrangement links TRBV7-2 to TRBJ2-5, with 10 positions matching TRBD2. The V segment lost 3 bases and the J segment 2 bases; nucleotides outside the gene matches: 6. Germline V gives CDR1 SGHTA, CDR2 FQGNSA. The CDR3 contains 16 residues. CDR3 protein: CASSFRGLAEQETQYF. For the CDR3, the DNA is TGTGCCAGCAGCTTCCGAGGACTAGCGGAACAAGAGACCCAGTACTTC.

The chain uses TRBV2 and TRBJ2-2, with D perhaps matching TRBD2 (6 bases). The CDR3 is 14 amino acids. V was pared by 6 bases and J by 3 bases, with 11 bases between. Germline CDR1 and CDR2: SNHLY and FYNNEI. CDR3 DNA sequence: TGTGCCAGCAGAGAGGAGGGGTACACCGGGGAGCTGTTTTTT. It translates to CASREEGYTGELFF.

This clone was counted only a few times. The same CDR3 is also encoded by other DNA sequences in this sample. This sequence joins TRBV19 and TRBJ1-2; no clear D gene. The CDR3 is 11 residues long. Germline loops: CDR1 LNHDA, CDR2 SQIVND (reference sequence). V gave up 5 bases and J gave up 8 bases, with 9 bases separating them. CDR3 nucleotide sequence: TGTGCCAGTAGTCCCGGTTTGGGCTACACCTTC. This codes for CASSPGLGYTF.